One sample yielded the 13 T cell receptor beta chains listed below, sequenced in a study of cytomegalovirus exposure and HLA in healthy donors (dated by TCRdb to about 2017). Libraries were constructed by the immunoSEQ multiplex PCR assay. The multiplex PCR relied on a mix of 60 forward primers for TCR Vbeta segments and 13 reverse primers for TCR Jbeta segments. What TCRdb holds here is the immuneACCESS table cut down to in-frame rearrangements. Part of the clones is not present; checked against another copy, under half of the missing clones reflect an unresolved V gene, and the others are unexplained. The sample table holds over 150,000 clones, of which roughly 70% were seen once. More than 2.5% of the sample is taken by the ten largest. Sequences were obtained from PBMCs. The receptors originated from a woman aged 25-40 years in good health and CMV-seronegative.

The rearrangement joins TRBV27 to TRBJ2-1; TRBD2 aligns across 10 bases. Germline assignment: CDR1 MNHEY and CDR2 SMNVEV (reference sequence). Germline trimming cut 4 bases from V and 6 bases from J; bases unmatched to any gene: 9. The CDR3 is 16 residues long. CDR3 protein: CASSSLAGAKTNEQFF. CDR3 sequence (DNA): TGTGCCAGCAGTTCCCTAGCGGGAGCAAAAACCAATGAGCAGTTCTTC.

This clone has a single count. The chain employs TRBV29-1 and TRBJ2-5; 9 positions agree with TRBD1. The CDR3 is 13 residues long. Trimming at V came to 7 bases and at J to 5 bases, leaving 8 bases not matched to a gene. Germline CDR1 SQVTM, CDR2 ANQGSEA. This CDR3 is CSEGTGFGETQYF. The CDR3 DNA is TGCAGCGAAGGGACAGGGTTTGGGGAGACCCAGTACTTC.

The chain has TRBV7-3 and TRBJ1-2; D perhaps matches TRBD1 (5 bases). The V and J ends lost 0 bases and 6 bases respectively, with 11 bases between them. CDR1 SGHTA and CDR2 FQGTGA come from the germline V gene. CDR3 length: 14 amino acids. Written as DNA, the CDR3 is TGTGCCAGCAGCTTAACGAACGAAGGGGATGGCTACACCTTC. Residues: CASSLTNEGDGYTF. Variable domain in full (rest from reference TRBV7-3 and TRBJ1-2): GAGVSQTPSNKVTEKGKYVELRCDPISGHTALYWYRQSLGQGPEFLIYFQGTGAADDSGLPNDRFFAVRPEGSVSTLKIQRTERGDSAVYLCASSLTNEGDGYTFGSGTRLTVV.

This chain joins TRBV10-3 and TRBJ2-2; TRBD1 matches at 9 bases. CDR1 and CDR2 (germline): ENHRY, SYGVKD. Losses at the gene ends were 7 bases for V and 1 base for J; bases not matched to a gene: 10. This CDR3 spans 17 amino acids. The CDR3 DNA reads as TGTGCCATCACGGCGGGACAGGGTATATGGAACACCGGGGAGCTGTTTTTT. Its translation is CAITAGQGIWNTGELFF.

The CDR3 sequence is CASGVQGYKPQHF. As DNA, the CDR3 is TGTGCTAGTGGGGTACAGGGATACAAGCCCCAGCATTTT. J is TRBJ1-5 and V is TRBV12-5; a possible D gene is TRBD1 (6 bases). CDR3 length equals 13 residues. Trimming pared 6 bases from V and 8 bases from J, leaving 14 bases between. Germline V CDR1 and CDR2: LGHNT, FRNRAP.

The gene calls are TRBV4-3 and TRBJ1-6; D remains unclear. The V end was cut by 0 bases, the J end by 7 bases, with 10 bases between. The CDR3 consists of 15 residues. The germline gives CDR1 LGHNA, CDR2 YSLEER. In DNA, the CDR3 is TGCGCCAGCAGCCAAGAGGAGGGAGTGAATTCACCCCTCCACTTT. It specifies CASSQEEGVNSPLHF.

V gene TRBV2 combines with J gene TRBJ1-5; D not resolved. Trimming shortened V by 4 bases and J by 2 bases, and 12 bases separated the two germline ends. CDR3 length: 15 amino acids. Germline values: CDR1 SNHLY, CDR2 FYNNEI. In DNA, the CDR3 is TGTGCCAGCAGTGTCTCTCGGAGAGGCAATCAGCCCCAGCATTTT. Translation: CASSVSRRGNQPQHF.

This CDR3 is CSVEPTGGDEQFF. The CDR3 DNA reads as TGCAGCGTTGAACCGACGGGAGGGGATGAGCAGTTCTTC. The V gene is TRBV29-1, the J gene TRBJ2-1; 8 nucleotides agree with TRBD2. CDR1 and CDR2 from the germline V gene are SQVTM and ANQGSEA. This CDR3 is 13 amino acids long. The V gene end was trimmed by 2 bases and the J gene end by 8 bases; junction bases not matched to a gene: 5.

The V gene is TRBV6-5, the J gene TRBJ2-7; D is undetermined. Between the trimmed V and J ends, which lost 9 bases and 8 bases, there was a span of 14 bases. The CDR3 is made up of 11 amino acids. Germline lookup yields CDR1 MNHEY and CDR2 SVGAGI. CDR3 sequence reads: CASTSAEKQYF. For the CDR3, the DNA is TGTGCCAGTACGTCTGCGGAGAAGCAGTACTTC.

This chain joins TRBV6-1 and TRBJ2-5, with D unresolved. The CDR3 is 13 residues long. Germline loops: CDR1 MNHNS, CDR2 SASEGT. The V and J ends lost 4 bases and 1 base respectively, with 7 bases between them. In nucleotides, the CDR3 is TGTGCCAGCAGTGTTTACAGCCAAGAGACCCAGTACTTC. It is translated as CASSVYSQETQYF.

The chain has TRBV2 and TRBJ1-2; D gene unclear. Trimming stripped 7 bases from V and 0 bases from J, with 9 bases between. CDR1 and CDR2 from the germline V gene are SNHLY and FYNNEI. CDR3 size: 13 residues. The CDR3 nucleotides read TGTGCCAGCATCGCGGGAGCTAACTATGGCTACACCTTC. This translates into CASIAGANYGYTF.

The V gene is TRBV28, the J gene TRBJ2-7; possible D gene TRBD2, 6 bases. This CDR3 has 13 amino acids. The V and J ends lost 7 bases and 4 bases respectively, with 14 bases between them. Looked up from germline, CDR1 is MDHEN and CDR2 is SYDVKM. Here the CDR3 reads CASIPQAGYEQYF. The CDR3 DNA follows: TGTGCCAGCATCCCACAAGCGGGTTACGAGCAGTACTTC.

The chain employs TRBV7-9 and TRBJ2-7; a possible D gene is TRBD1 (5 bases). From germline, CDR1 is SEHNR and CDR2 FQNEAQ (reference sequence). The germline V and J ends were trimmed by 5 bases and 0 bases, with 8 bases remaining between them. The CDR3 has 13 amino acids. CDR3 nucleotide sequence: TGTGCCAGCAGCCACAGGACCTCCTACGAGCAGTACTTC. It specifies CASSHRTSYEQYF.